These T cell receptor beta chains were read from a single sample in a study of cytomegalovirus exposure and HLA in healthy donors. The table came from immunoSEQ multiplex PCR; TCRdb's copy has only in-frame clones and leaves some out. The sample lists some 98,000 clones; about 80% were seen once. The sample taken for sequencing was PBMCs. Receptors were obtained from a man in his forties or fifties in good health and CMV-seronegative. CDR3s include the opening cysteine and the closing phenylalanine or tryptophan. The D gene is left open where the match is weak. For some rows the clone size is stated as once, few or many, or as a class when expanded; others skip it.

>.|.|TRBV5-1|TRBJ2-5
TGCGCCAGCAGCTTGGGGGGGGAAGAGACCCAGTACTTC
CASSLGGEETQYF
>.|.|TRBV9|TRBJ2-7
TGTGCCAGCAGCGTAGAGGGGGACGGGACCTACGAGCAGTACTTC
CASSVEGDGTYEQYF
>.|.|TRBV7-8|TRBJ1-3
TGTGCCAGCAGCTTAGTGGGGGCGAGGGGAAACACCATATATTTT
CASSLVGARGNTIYF
>.|TRBD2|TRBV4-3|TRBJ2-1
TGCGCCAGCAGCCAGCTACGGGGGGGCCTCGGTGAGCAGTTCTTC
CASSQLRGGLGEQFF
>.|.|TRBV6-5|TRBJ2-7
TGTGCCAGCAGCACCCCCGGTGGTTTTGACTACGAGCAGTACTTC
CASSTPGGFDYEQYF
>.|TRBD1|TRBV28|TRBJ2-7
TGTGCCAGCAGTCAACGAATCAGACAGGGGGTGGCCTACGAGCAGTACTTC
CASSQRIRQGVAYEQYF
>.|.|TRBV6-6|TRBJ1-6
TGTGCCAGCAGTTACGGGTTGGGGAGCTCACCCCTCCACTTT
CASSYGLGSSPLHF
>once|TRBD1|TRBV5-1|TRBJ1-5
TGCGCCAGCAGCACAGGGGGCAATCAGCCCCAGCATTTT
CASSTGGNQPQHF
>.|TRBD2|TRBV30|TRBJ2-1
TGTGCCTGGAGTGGGGGACTAGCGGGGGATATCTACAATGAGCAGTTCTTC
CAWSGGLAGDIYNEQFF
>.|.|TRBV4-3|TRBJ1-4
TGCGCCAGCAGCCAAGACGGGATAAATGAAAAACTGTTTTTT
CASSQDGINEKLFF
>.|TRBD1|TRBV6-6|TRBJ2-7
TGTGCCAGCAGTTCCGGGACAGAGAGATACGAGCAGTACTTC
CASSSGTERYEQYF
>.|TRBD1|TRBV27|TRBJ2-1
TGTGCCAGCAAAATTTACTCCGGGACAGCAGACAATGAGCAGTTCTTC
CASKIYSGTADNEQFF
>.|.|TRBV29-1|TRBJ2-3
TGCAGCGCCTCGTTAGGGGGGGGAAGCACAGATACGCAGTATTTT
CSASLGGGSTDTQYF
>.|.|TRBV7-3|TRBJ2-1
TGTGCCAGCAGCTCAAACAGGGATCTCTACAATGAGCAGTTCTTC
CASSSNRDLYNEQFF
>once|TRBD1|TRBV19|TRBJ1-4
TGTGCCAGTAGTATGGGAACAGGGGCAACTAATGAAAAACTGTTTTTT
CASSMGTGATNEKLFF
>.|.|TRBV6-5|TRBJ2-1
TGTGCCAGCAGCCGACTAGACCAATACAATGAGCAGTTCTTC
CASSRLDQYNEQFF
>.|TRBD2|TRBV5-1|TRBJ2-3
TGCGCCAGCAGCTTATCGACTAGCGGGGGGGGATCAGATACGCAGTATTTT
CASSLSTSGGGSDTQYF
>.|.|TRBV28|TRBJ1-5
TGTGCCAGCAGTCGAGCCGCAAAGATTCACAATCAGCCCCAGCATTTT
CASSRAAKIHNQPQHF